This T cell receptor (beta chain) was recorded in a study of Ad26.COV2.S vaccination and SARS-CoV-2 variants. Study-wide background: Intramuscular Ad26.COV2.S doses were given once or twice, 56 days apart.

Method: immunoSEQ multiplex PCR; TCRdb's copy keeps in-frame clones and lacks some. The repertoire has around 250,000 clones, roughly 87% of them found once; the top ten carry 2.9%. As to treatment: 19 received Ad26.COV2.S at low or high dose, single or two shots; roughly five received placebo; per-sample allocation not given. Specimen acquisition occurred on day 63 following the initial vaccine or placebo injection. Study results and limitations: Vaccinees reportedly had broad spike-specific CD8+ and CD4+ T cell responses.

Germline assignment: CDR1 GTSNPN and CDR2 SVGIG (reference sequence). J was trimmed by 3 bases and V by 5 bases; bases with no gene match: 8. The CDR3 runs 16 residues. Notes on this clone: Its antigen is as yet unknown.

This TCR came from a person aged 18-65 years who received the Ad26.COV2.S COVID-19 vaccine or a placebo. The input for sequencing was peripheral blood, taken in a trial of Ad26.COV2.S vaccine versus placebo. The gene calls are TRBV30 and TRBJ2-1; 12 bases fit TRBD2. CDR3 sequence: CAWQIPGLAGYNEQFF. In nucleotides, the CDR3 is TGTGCCTGGCAAATTCCGGGACTAGCGGGCTACAATGAGCAGTTCTTC.